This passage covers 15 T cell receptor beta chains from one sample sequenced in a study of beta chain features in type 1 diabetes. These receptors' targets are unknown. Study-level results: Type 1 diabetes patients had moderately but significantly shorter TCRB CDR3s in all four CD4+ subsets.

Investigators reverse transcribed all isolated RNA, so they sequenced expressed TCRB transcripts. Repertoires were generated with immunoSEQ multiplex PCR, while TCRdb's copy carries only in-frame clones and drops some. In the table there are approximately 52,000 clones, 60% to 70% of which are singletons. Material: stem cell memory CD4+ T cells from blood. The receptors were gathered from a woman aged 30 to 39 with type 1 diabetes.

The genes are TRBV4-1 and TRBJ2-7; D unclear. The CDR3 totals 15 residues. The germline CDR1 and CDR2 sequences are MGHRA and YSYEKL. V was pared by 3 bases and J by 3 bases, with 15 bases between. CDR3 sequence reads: CASSQAASHYYEQYF. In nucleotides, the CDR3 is TGCGCCAGCAGCCAGGCAGCCTCGCACTACTACGAGCAGTACTTC.

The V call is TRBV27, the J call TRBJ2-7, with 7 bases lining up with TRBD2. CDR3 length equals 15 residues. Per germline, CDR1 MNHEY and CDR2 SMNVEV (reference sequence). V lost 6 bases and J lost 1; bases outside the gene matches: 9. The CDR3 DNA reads TGTGCCAGCAGCCCCTGGGAGGGTAGGTCCTACGAGCAGTACTTC. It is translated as CASSPWEGRSYEQYF.

In nucleotides, the CDR3 is TGCGCCAGCAGTGAGTCGAGAGTGGTGGGCTGGGCCCAAGAGACCCAGTACTTC. Translating it yields CASSESRVVGWAQETQYF. This sequence joins TRBV10-1 and TRBJ2-5; D is undetermined. V lost 0 bases and J 1 base, leaving 18 bases between the germline ends. In germline, CDR1 is WNHNN, CDR2 SYGVQD (reference sequence). The CDR3 extends over 18 amino acids.

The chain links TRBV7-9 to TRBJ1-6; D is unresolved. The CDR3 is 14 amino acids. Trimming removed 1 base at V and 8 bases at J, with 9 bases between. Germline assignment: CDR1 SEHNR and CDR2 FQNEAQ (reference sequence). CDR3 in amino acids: CASSLDVTDSPLHF. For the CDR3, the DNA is TGTGCCAGCAGCTTAGACGTTACGGATTCACCCCTCCACTTT.

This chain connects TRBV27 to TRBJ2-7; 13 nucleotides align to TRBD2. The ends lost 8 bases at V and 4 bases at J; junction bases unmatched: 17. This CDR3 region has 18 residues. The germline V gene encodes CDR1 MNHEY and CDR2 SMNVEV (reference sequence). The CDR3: CASSTGTSGISLSYEQYF. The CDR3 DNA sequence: TGTGCCAGCTCGACCGGGACTAGCGGGATTTCTCTCTCGTACGAGCAGTACTTC.

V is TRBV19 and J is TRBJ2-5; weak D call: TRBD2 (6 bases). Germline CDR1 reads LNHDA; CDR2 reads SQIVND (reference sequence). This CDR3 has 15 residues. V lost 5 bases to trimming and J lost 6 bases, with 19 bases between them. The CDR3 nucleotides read TGTGCCAGTAGTGGCGGACGACCCGCGGGAAAGACCCAGTACTTC. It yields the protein CASSGGRPAGKTQYF.

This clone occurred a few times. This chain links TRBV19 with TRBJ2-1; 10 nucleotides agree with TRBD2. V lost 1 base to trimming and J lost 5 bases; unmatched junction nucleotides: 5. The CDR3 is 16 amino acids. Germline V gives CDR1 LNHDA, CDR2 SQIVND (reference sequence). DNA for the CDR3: TGTGCCAGTAGTATAGGGGTACTAGCGGGGAACAATGAGCAGTTCTTC. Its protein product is CASSIGVLAGNNEQFF.

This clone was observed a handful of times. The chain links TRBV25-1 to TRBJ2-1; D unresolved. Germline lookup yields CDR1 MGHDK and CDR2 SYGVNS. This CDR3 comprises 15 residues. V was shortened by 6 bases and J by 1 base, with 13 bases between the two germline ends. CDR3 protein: CASRASAESYNEQFF. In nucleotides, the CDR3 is TGTGCCAGCAGAGCGTCAGCTGAGTCCTACAATGAGCAGTTCTTC. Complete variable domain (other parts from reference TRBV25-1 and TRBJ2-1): EADIYQTPRYLVIGTGKKITLECSQTMGHDKMYWYQQDPGMELHLIHYSYGVNSTEKGDLSSESTVSRIRTEHFPLTLESARPSHTSQYLCASRASAESYNEQFFGPGTRLTVL.

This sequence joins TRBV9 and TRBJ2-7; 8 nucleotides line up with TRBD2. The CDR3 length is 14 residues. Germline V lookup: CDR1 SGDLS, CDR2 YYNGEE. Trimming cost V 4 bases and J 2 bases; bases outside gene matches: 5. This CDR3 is CASSYSGTTYEQYF. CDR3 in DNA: TGTGCCAGCAGCTATAGCGGGACGACCTACGAGCAGTACTTC.

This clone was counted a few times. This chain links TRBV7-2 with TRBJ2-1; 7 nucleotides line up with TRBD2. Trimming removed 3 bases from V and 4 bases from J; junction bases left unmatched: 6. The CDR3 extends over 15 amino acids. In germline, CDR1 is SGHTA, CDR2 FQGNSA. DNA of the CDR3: TGTGCCAGCAGCTTCAGCTTTAGCGGGTACAATGAGCAGTTCTTC. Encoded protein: CASSFSFSGYNEQFF.

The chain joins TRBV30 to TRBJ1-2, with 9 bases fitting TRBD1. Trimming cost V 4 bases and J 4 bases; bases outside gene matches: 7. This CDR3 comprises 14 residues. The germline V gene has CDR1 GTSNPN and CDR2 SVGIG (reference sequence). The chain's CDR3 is CAWNPGQGRYGYTF. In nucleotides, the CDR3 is TGTGCCTGGAATCCGGGACAGGGACGCTATGGCTACACCTTC.

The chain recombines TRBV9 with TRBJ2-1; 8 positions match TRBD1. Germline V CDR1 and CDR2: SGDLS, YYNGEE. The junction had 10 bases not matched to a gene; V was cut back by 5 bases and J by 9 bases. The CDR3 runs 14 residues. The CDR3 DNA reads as TGTGCCAGCAGTCTTGACAGGGGCTGGTCTGAGCAGTTCTTC. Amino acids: CASSLDRGWSEQFF.

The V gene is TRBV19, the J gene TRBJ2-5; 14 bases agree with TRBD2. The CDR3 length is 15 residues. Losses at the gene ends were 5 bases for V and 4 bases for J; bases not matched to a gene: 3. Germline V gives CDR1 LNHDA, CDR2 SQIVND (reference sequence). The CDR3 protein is CASSQGTSGRETQYF. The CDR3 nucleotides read TGTGCCAGTAGTCAAGGGACTAGCGGGAGAGAGACCCAGTACTTC.

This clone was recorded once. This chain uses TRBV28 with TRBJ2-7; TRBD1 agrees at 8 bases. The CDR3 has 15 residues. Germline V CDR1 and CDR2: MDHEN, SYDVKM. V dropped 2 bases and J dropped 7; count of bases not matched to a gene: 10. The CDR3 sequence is CASSLESRGRREQYF. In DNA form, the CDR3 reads TGTGCCAGCAGTTTAGAGTCCAGGGGGCGACGGGAGCAGTACTTC.

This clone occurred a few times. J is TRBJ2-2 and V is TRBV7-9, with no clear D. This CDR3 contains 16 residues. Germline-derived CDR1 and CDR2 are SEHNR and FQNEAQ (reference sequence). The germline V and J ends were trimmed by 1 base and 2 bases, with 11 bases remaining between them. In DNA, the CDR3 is TGTGCCAGCAGCTTAGGGCTCAACATTAACACCGGGGAGCTGTTTTTT. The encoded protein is CASSLGLNINTGELFF.